The text below deals with one T cell receptor beta chain. Antigen unknown. The sample belongs to a study of cytomegalovirus exposure and HLA in healthy donors. Turning to the study itself: Of the donors genotyped, some 400 in all, 75% to 85% fell in the Caucasian-associated ancestry cluster.

In the PCR, 60 Vbeta and 13 Jbeta primers were used. TCRdb's copy holds only in-frame clones and misses some; the assay was immunoSEQ multiplex PCR. Of 140,000 to 150,000 clones listed, around four fifths are singletons. General study results and limits: Available immune exposure information was restricted to CMV serostatus only.

V was cut by 4 bases and J by 2 bases, with 13 bases left in between. CDR3 length: 15 amino acids. Germline V lookup: CDR1 LNHDA, CDR2 SQIVND (reference sequence). The chain combines TRBV19 with TRBJ2-3, with D possibly being TRBD2 (7 bases). Input material: PBMCs. This TCR was sampled from a female donor in good health and CMV-seronegative. In nucleotides, the CDR3 is TGTGCCAGTAGTAACCGGGGGGCCAACACAGATACGCAGTATTTT. Translating it yields CASSNRGANTDTQYF.